This T cell receptor beta chain was observed in a study of blood T cell dynamics during melanoma immunotherapy. About the research overall: Metastatic melanoma patients received first-line pembrolizumab or nivolumab plus ipilimumab.

Points from the study as a whole: Unlike progressors, later disease-control patients had W3 repertoires gaining clonality or diversity.

V was clipped by 6 bases and J by 3 bases; unmatched bases: 9. The CDR3 loop spans 16 amino acids. The germline V gene has CDR1 LNHDA and CDR2 SQIVND (reference sequence). Indicated time point: pre-treatment baseline. At 12 weeks after first infusion, RECIST 1.1 defined response for most patients. Concerning this clone itself: Its antigen is still unknown.

Clones were read by immunoSEQ multiplex PCR, and TCRdb kept only the in-frame ones, dropping some. The table lists 15,000 to 20,000 clones, approximately 90% of them singletons. Source: blood, taken from a patient treated with checkpoint blockade. The chain has TRBV19 and TRBJ1-5, with 9 positions matching TRBD1. This sequence was found in a human donor with melanoma. CDR3 protein: CASSFPRDRDNQPQHF. Here the CDR3 DNA reads TGTGCCAGTAGCTTCCCACGGGACAGGGACAATCAGCCCCAGCATTTT.